This T cell receptor beta chain was retrieved from a study of blood T cell repertoires in COVID-19. Clones were read by immunoSEQ multiplex PCR, and TCRdb kept only the in-frame ones, dropping some. The sample yields 70,000 or so clones, 75% to 90% seen once. J was trimmed by 5 bases and V by 3 bases; bases with no gene match: 7. This CDR3 has 15 residues. Germline V gene data show CDR1 as DFQATT and CDR2 as SNEGSKA (reference sequence). The sequenced sample was peripheral blood. The clonotype was recovered from an elderly woman with active COVID-19. The chain joins TRBV20-1 to TRBJ1-6; 7 bases are a match to TRBD1. The CDR3 DNA reads as TGCAGTGCTAGTGTACAGGGGTTAAATAATTCACCCCTCCACTTT. Protein: CSASVQGLNNSPLHF.